This TCR beta chain was sequenced during a study of blood T cell repertoires in COVID-19. The wider study: Specimens from acute and convalescent COVID-19 originated in the United States, Italy and Spain.

V gave up 2 bases and J gave up 3 bases, with 8 bases separating them. The CDR3 is made up of 13 amino acids. Germline loops: CDR1 SGHNT, CDR2 YYREEE (reference sequence). Sequencing used immunoSEQ multiplex PCR; TCRdb keeps in-frame clones, though not all of them. The sample shows 160,000 or so clones, around four fifths of them seen only once. Recruitment covered about 25 US areas and drew participants whose ages spanned about 18 to 100 years. Participant reports of clinical history set cohort assignment. Recovery among Cohort 3 donors was established by two negative PCRs, clearance, or symptom resolution.

The chain combines TRBV5-4 with TRBJ1-1; the D is unclear. Sequenced: PBMCs or T cells enriched from blood (not recorded which). The clonotype was recovered from a woman between 50 and 59 years old who had recovered from COVID-19. In DNA, the CDR3 is TGTGCCAGCAGCTTAGAGCGGCACACTGAAGCTTTCTTT. It translates to CASSLERHTEAFF.